This T cell receptor beta chain was obtained from a study of identical twins. Trimming stripped 3 bases from V and 8 bases from J, with 17 bases between. The germline gives CDR1 DFQATT, CDR2 SNEGSKA (reference sequence). The CDR3 sequence is 15 residues long. This clonotype showed up many times. What it binds is not known. In TCRdb, the 5' RACE reads were re-called with MiXCR into one record per CDR3 protein. The sample lists about 210,000 distinct CDR3 sequences, roughly a tenth occurring once. Findings and caveats of the study: Beta out-of-frame twin sharing showed a weaker excess. Interpretation of the results relied on cross-sectional statistical analysis and not on following the same donors. High-abundance cord blood beta clonotypes had fewer insertions; memory repertoires showed none.

This clonotype originated in a woman in her late teens or twenties in good health. This rearrangement joins TRBV20-1 to TRBJ1-6; perhaps TRBD1 as D (5 bases). Sequenced input: memory (CD45RO+) T cells sorted from blood. Here the CDR3 DNA reads TGCAGTGCTAGGGTATCCCAGGGTGCGGATTCACCCCTCCACTTT. The encoded protein is CSARVSQGADSPLHF.